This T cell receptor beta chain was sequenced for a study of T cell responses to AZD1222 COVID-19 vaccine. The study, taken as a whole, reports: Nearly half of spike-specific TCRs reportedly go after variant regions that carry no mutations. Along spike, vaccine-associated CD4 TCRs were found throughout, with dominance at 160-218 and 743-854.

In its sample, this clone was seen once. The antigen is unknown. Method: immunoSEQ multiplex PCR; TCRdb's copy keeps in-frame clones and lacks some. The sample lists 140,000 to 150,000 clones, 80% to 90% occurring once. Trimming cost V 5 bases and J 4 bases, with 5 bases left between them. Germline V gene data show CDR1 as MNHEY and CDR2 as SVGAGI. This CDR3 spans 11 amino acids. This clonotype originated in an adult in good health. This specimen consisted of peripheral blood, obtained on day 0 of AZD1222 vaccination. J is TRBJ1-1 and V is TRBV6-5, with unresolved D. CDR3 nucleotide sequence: TGTGCCAGCAGTCCGGGCACTGAAGCTTTCTTT. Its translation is CASSPGTEAFF.